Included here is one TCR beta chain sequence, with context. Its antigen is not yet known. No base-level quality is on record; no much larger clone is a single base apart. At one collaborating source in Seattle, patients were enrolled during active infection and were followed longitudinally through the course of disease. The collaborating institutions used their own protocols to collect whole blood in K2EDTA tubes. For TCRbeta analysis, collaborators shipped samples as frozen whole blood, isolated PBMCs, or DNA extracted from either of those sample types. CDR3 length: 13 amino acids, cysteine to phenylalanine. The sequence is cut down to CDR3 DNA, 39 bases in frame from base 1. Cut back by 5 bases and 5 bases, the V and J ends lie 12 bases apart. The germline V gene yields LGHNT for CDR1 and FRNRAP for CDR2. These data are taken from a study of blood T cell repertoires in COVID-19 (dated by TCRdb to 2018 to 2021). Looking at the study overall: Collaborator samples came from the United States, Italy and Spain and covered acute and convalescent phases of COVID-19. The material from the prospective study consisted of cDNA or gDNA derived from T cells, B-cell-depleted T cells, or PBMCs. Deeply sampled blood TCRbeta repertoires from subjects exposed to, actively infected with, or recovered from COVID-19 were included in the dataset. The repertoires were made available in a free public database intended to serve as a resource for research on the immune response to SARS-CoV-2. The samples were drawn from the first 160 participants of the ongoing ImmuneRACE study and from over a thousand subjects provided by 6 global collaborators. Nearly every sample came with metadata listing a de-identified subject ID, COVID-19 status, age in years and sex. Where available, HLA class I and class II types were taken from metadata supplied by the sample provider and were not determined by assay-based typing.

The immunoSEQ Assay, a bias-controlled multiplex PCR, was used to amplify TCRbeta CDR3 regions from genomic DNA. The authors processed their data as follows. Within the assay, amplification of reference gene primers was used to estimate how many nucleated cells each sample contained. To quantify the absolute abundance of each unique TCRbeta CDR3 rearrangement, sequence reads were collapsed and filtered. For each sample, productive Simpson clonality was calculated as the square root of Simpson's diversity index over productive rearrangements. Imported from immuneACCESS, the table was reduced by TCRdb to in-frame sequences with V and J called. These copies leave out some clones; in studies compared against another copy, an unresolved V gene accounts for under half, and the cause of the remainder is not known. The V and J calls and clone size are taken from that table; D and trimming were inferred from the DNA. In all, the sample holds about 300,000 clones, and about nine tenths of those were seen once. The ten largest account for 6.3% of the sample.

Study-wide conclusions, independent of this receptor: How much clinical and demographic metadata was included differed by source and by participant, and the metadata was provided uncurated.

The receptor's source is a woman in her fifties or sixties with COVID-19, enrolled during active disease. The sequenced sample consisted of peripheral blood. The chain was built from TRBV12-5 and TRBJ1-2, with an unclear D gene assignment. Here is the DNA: TGTGCTAGTGGTCCCCATGGGGAGTATGGCTACACCTTC. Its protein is CASGPHGEYGYTF.